Sequencing of this T cell receptor (beta chain) was carried out in a study of shared clonotypes between healthy human individuals (dated by TCRdb to 2019 to 2021). Turning to the overall study: A few men and a couple of women, aged 18 to 49 years, made up the cohort. For each donor, CD4 naive and CD4 memory were each run on three plates, CD8 naive on two plates, and CD8 memory on one plate. To estimate repertoire size and how much clonotypes are shared between individuals, the study performed deep sequencing of blood TCR repertoires from five healthy adults. To increase sequencing depth and limit assay-specific biases, different laboratories used diverse techniques to prepare libraries and sequence TCR repertoires. Leukapheresis yielded between about 0.85 and 10 billion PBMCs per donor. What the work shows at the level of the full study, not this receptor alone: Larger estimated clonotype richness was generally found for naive subsets than for memory subsets. The small number of donors limited the genetic and exposure-history diversity represented. Incomplete sequencing was indicated by rarefaction of sorted-subset datasets, despite the large sequencing depth. Sampling was restricted to blood, and TCR repertoires in tissue are likely to differ from TCR repertoires in blood. About 5% of naive CD4, approximately 3.7% of naive CD8, 2.3% of memory CD4, and roughly 0.4% of memory CD8 clonotypes were shared across several donors. Pairwise subsampling indicated that sequencing depth was expected to affect the degree of clonotype sharing among donors. Higher generation probabilities were observed for clonotypes shared by all four sorted-subset donors than for non-shared clonotypes.

TCR CDR3 regions were amplified from genomic DNA by multiplex PCR using the deep immunoSEQ assay. Extracted genomic DNA from each cell subset was distributed evenly across all wells of several immunoSEQ 96-well plates, and each plate was treated as a replicate. For sorted subsets, 150 to 200 ng genomic DNA, equal to about 30,000 T cell genomes, was loaded into each replicate PCR. Purified libraries were quantified with a Qubit 3.0 fluorometer, sized on a Bioanalyzer 2100, and re-quantified with the KAPA Library Quantification kit. Every immunoSEQ 96-well plate was sequenced on a separate single-read 150-cycle Illumina NextSeq 550 flow cell. Regarding the original processing steps: Because the immunoSEQ output held only junctional sequences and lacked quality scores, the filtering could not match the filtering applied to full-length reads. To assign V/J genes and CDR3, sequences were annotated using PyIR, a Python wrapper for IgBLAST v1.9, with IMGT germline references. Reads with weak V/J assignments (E-value above 1e-6), missing CDR3, stop codons, out-of-frame junctions, or ambiguous translated residues were removed. V3J clonotypes were defined as sequences sharing an identical inferred V gene, J gene, and CDR3 amino acid sequence. The percentage overlap between two repertoires was calculated by dividing the number of shared unique clonotypes by the size of the smaller repertoire. Three approaches were used to assess repertoire richness: RTK rarefaction, the Chao1 estimator, and Recon v2.1 estimates of unobserved clonotypes. Generation probabilities for all TCRbeta clonotypes obtained by the gDNA method from four donors were computed using OLGA. The clones in this table, taken by TCRdb from immuneACCESS, are in-frame only. Not every clone is retained; where verified, under half of the shortfall comes from an unresolved V gene, and the cause of the rest is unknown. The D gene and trimming were derived from the DNA, and the V and J assignments and clone size from that table. The sample records around 1 million clones, around three quarters of which are singletons. The ten largest clonotypes hold roughly 1.5% of the sample.

Measured from the cysteine to the phenylalanine, the CDR3 is 17 residues long. The CDR3 DNA has 51 bases and is translated from base 1. After removal of 4 bases from V and 2 bases from J, the junction retains 12 bases not matched to a gene. Via the germline V gene, CDR1 is SGHTS and CDR2 YDEGEE. The donors were healthy, HIV-negative adults with no recently reported acute infections or vaccinations. Every donor was a Caucasian adult living in Nashville, Tennessee, USA. CD4+ T cells were enriched by magnetic negative selection; naive cells were then positively selected on CD45RA, and the negative fraction formed the memory subset. Blood was collected by leukapheresis, and PBMCs were isolated by Ficoll-Histopaque density gradient centrifugation and then cryopreserved in liquid nitrogen vapor phase. Analytical flow cytometry was used to check the purity and quantity of every magnetically sorted T cell population. From each sorted fraction, genomic DNA was isolated and quantified by UV absorbance on a Nanodrop 2000c.

Of note for this clone: Its binding antigen is unknown. No base qualities exist here, and no much larger clone lies one base off it.

This receptor was identified in a man aged 18 to 30 in good health. The chain links TRBV5-8 with TRBJ1-5, with 7 bases matching TRBD1. The sequenced sample consisted of memory CD4+ T cells sorted from blood. Explained via the paper, the cell subset or site label denotes: CD45RA-negative fraction. The CDR3 reads as follows: CASSPGQNLRGNQPQHF. The DNA reads TGTGCCAGCAGCCCGGGACAGAATCTAAGGGGCAATCAGCCCCAGCATTTT.